This TCR beta chain was obtained from a study of early T cells in non-severe SARS-CoV-2 infection (dated by TCRdb to about 2021). Study-wide context: Bulk RNA from unsorted whole blood was used for TCR sequencing, so alpha and beta chains could not be paired.

To prepare the library, 5' RACE was applied. The instrument was a NextSeq 500. The TCR library protocol attached unique molecular identifiers to individual cDNA molecules to correct for sequencing error and PCR bias. TCR alpha and beta chains were both sequenced, and the abundances of alpha and beta sequences in each sample were closely correlated with each other. The authors' pipeline ran thus. Decombinator V4 was used to annotate the V gene, J gene and CDR3 of the TCR sequences. Expanded TCRs were defined as changing significantly between any two time points under a Poisson model with p below 0.0001. TCR abundances were normalised to the total number of TCRs sequenced in each sample and reported as counts per million. VDJdb, accessed on 1 November 2021, was searched for TCRs annotated for CMV, EBV and SARS-CoV-2, and TCRs annotated for more than one antigen were excluded. TCRdb reworked the public reads: Q25 trimming with fastp, MiXCR clone assembly, productive beta chains retained. Entries are consolidated by CDR3 protein sequence, retaining the most common genes and DNA. The V and J calls were not made by the authors but by TCRdb's processing. The sample yields fewer than 55,000 distinct CDR3 sequences; almost 7.5% were counted once. The top ten clones comprise more than 7.5% of the sample.

Set within a cohort of healthcare workers in London, UK, this nested case-control study involved weekly PCR testing of nasopharyngeal swabs along with blood sampling. Between 23 and 31 March 2020, the week of the UK lockdown, healthcare workers were enrolled and then followed up weekly for as long as 16 weeks. This clonotype was counted at least ten times. What this receptor recognizes is not known. The junction differs from germline at one of its ends, possibly a read error. Study-wide conclusions, independent of this receptor: VDJdb matching was skewed toward anti-spike CD8 responses and likely underestimated virus-specific expansions by missing private and CD4 specificities.

This receptor was obtained from an adult who was a healthcare worker with PCR-confirmed SARS-CoV-2 infection or an uninfected control (not recorded which). Sequencing used whole blood.

CDR3 reads: CASSNTGSDEQFF. The sequence in DNA is TGTGCTAGCAGCAACACAGGGTCGGATGAGCAGTTCTTC. The chain is made from TRBV7-7 and TRBJ2-1; a weak D assignment points to TRBD1 (6 bases agree). The CDR3 has 13 amino acids, counting the end cysteine and phenylalanine. Here the CDR3 DNA is all that survives: 39 bases in frame from base 1. The germline V gene (reference sequence) supplies CDR1 SSHAT and CDR2 FNYEAQ.